These 18 T cell receptor beta chains were all obtained from the same sample, sequenced in a study of shared clonotypes between healthy human individuals. Only in-frame clones appear in the TCRdb table, and some are missing; sequencing was by immunoSEQ multiplex PCR. Seen here are approximately 500,000 clones, roughly 78% observed once, and the top ten hold 10% to 15%. Sequencing used PBMCs. Receptor source: a woman aged 40 to 50 in good health. Some clones in this sample may be carry-over from other donors' samples.

The chain joins TRBV7-2 to TRBJ1-5; the D is unclear. This CDR3 comprises 16 residues. In germline, CDR1 is SGHTA, CDR2 FQGNSA. V was pared by 2 bases and J by 3 bases, with 14 bases between. The CDR3, as DNA: TGTGCCAGCAGCTTATTTTCATCGGGTACCAATCAGCCCCAGCATTTT. The encoded protein is CASSLFSSGTNQPQHF.

The V gene is TRBV9, the J gene TRBJ2-5; 9 bases agree with TRBD1. The CDR3 extends over 15 amino acids. The germline V gene has CDR1 SGDLS and CDR2 YYNGEE. Trimming cost V 5 bases and J 0 bases; bases outside gene matches: 5. Here the CDR3 reads CASSDGQGYQETQYF. The CDR3 DNA is TGTGCCAGCAGTGACGGACAGGGGTACCAAGAGACCCAGTACTTC. The variable domain in full, with the rest retrieved from reference TRBV9 and TRBJ2-5, is DSGVTQTPKHLITATGQRVTLRCSPRSGDLSVYWYQQSLDQGLQFLIQYYNGEERAKGNILERFSAQQFPDLHSELNLSSLELGDSALYFCASSDGQGYQETQYFGPGTRLLVL.

The chain joins TRBV6-1 to TRBJ1-2; D not resolved. The CDR3 spans 14 residues. CDR1 MNHNS and CDR2 SASEGT come from the germline V gene. Trimming left V 5 bases short and J 5 bases short, with 15 bases between. As DNA, the CDR3 is TGTGCCAGCAGTCAGATTGGACTCGGGTATGGCTACACCTTC. Translating gives CASSQIGLGYGYTF.

This chain connects TRBV28 to TRBJ1-2, with no clear D. Germline lookup yields CDR1 MDHEN and CDR2 SYDVKM. The CDR3 length is 12 residues. The ends were cut back, 6 bases at V and 4 bases at J, with 9 bases in the middle. The CDR3 DNA follows: TGTGCCAGCAGCCGTGGCAGCTATGGCTACACCTTC. This gives the protein CASSRGSYGYTF.

This clone was recorded once. The CDR3 nucleotides read TGCGCCAGCAGCTTGATTGGGAGACTAGCGGGAGTTGTAGAGTACGAGCAGTACTTC. It encodes CASSLIGRLAGVVEYEQYF. The chain couples TRBV5-1 to TRBJ2-7, with 12 positions matching TRBD2. Per the germline V gene, CDR1 is SGHRS and CDR2 is YFSETQ. This CDR3 comprises 19 residues. V trimming: 1 base; J trimming: 4 bases; junction bases outside the gene matches: 15.

V is TRBV6-5 and J is TRBJ2-7; 11 bases are a match to TRBD2. The CDR3 runs 15 residues. CDR1 and CDR2 from the germline V gene are MNHEY and SVGAGI. The trim removed 6 bases at V and 1 base at J, leaving 5 bases unmatched. CDR3 residues: CASRYGTSGSYEQYF. The CDR3 DNA reads as TGTGCCAGCAGGTACGGGACTAGCGGATCCTACGAGCAGTACTTC.

About this clone: The sample holds other DNA sequences that translate to the same CDR3. The J gene is TRBJ2-3, the V gene TRBV28; a weak D match, TRBD2 (6 bases). The CDR3 consists of 13 residues. The V and J ends lost 5 bases and 1 base respectively, with 7 bases between them. The germline V gene has CDR1 MDHEN and CDR2 SYDVKM. CDR3 sequence (DNA): TGTGCCAGCAGTGGCGGGGGCACAGATACGCAGTATTTT. This gives the protein CASSGGGTDTQYF.

J is TRBJ2-2 and V is TRBV7-2, with TRBD2 identical over 7 bases. V dropped 5 bases and J dropped 4; count of bases not matched to a gene: 10. This CDR3 has 16 residues. The germline CDR1 and CDR2 sequences are SGHTA and FQGNSA. This CDR3 is CASSINAGEGTGELFF. CDR3 nucleotide sequence: TGTGCCAGCAGCATAAACGCGGGAGAGGGCACCGGGGAGCTGTTTTTT.

The rearrangement uses TRBV15 and TRBJ1-3; weak D call: TRBD1 (5 bases). CDR1 and CDR2 (germline): LNHNV, YYDKDF (reference sequence). V gave up 3 bases and J gave up 2 bases, with 14 bases separating them. The CDR3 has 16 residues. CDR3 residues: CATSRDTGPPGNTIYF. CDR3 sequence (DNA): TGTGCCACCAGCAGGGACACAGGCCCCCCTGGAAACACCATATATTTT.

The chain uses TRBV20-1 and TRBJ2-1, with D maybe TRBD1 (6 bases). Trimming left V 1 base short and J 9 bases short, with 7 bases between. Germline CDR1 is DFQATT and CDR2 is SNEGSKA (reference sequence). This CDR3 is 11 amino acids long. The CDR3 DNA is TGCAGTGCTAGAGCAGGGGCTGAGCAGTTCTTC. It is translated as CSARAGAEQFF.

The chain recombines TRBV5-6 with TRBJ2-3, with 9 bases that match TRBD2. The germline V gene encodes CDR1 SGHDT and CDR2 YYEEEE. This CDR3 is built from 16 residues. Trimming cost V 1 base and J 4 bases; bases outside gene matches: 7. The CDR3 protein is CASSLLAGGPPDTQYF. CDR3 DNA sequence: TGTGCCAGCAGCTTGCTGGCGGGAGGGCCGCCAGATACGCAGTATTTT.

Worth noting for this clone: Other DNA sequences of this sample code for an identical CDR3. The chain uses TRBV7-8 and TRBJ2-3, with TRBD2 identical over 14 bases. This CDR3 is built from 16 residues. Germline CDR1 SGHVS, CDR2 FQNEAQ. V was pared by 5 bases and J by 3 bases, with 4 bases of the junction left unmatched. Written as DNA, the CDR3 is TGTGCCAGCAGCCCAGGACTAGCGGGAGGAACAGATACGCAGTATTTT. It is translated as CASSPGLAGGTDTQYF.

The J gene is TRBJ2-5, the V gene TRBV5-4; D ambiguous. V was cut by 1 base and J by 1 base, with 11 bases left in between. The CDR3 has 15 residues. Germline CDR1 reads SGHNT; CDR2 reads YYREEE (reference sequence). CDR3 sequence reads: CASSLHSNPQETQYF. The CDR3 DNA reads TGTGCCAGCAGCTTGCATTCTAACCCCCAAGAGACCCAGTACTTC.

A remark on this clone: The sample contains more than one DNA sequence encoding this CDR3. The chain has TRBV9 and TRBJ2-3; D is perhaps TRBD2 (6 bases). Trimming shortened V by 0 bases and J by 4 bases, and 6 bases separated the two germline ends. The CDR3 totals 13 residues. Germline V gives CDR1 SGDLS, CDR2 YYNGEE. This CDR3 is CASSVGGADTQYF. The CDR3 nucleotides are TGTGCCAGCAGCGTAGGGGGGGCAGATACGCAGTATTTT.

The chain links TRBV2 to TRBJ2-2; weak D call: TRBD1 (5 bases). Germline loops: CDR1 SNHLY, CDR2 FYNNEI. The CDR3 loop spans 18 amino acids. V lost 7 bases, J lost 1 base, and 22 bases lay in between. The CDR3 DNA is TGTGCCAGCACCGGAACCAGGGCAAGAGTTCGGAACACCGGGGAGCTGTTTTTT. It is translated as CASTGTRARVRNTGELFF.

The chain recombines TRBV28 with TRBJ1-2; 7 bases align to TRBD1. The V gene end was trimmed by 5 bases and the J gene end by 8 bases; junction bases not matched to a gene: 17. Germline V CDR1 and CDR2: MDHEN, SYDVKM. This CDR3 has 16 residues. CDR3 sequence reads: CASSPEDRIRHRGYTF. DNA for the CDR3: TGTGCCAGCAGTCCCGAGGACAGGATTCGTCATCGCGGCTACACCTTC.

There are many counts of this clone. CDR3 sequence reads: CASSLGQGPDTQYF. Here the CDR3 DNA reads TGTGCCAGCAGCTTGGGGCAGGGCCCAGATACGCAGTATTTT. This rearrangement joins TRBV11-3 to TRBJ2-3; weak D call: TRBD1 (5 bases). V was pared by 3 bases and J by 4 bases, with 11 bases between. The germline gives CDR1 SGHNT, CDR2 YENEEA. The CDR3 totals 14 residues. The full variable domain, completed using reference TRBV11-3 and TRBJ2-3, is EAGVVQSPRYKIIEKKQPVAFWCNPISGHNTLYWYLQNLGQGPELLIRYENEEAVDDSQLPKDRFSAERLKGVDSTLKIQPAELGDSAVYLCASSLGQGPDTQYFGPGTRLTVL.

This rearrangement joins TRBV7-8 to TRBJ1-1; D possibly corresponds to TRBD1 (5 bases). This CDR3 region has 13 residues. Trimming left V 5 bases short and J 7 bases short, with 14 bases between. CDR1 is SGHVS, CDR2 FQNEAQ, per germline. The CDR3 DNA reads as TGTGCCAGCAGCCGTGGGGGTTGGGATGAAGCTTTCTTT. Its protein product is CASSRGGWDEAFF.